Below are 17 T cell receptor beta chains sequenced from a single sample in a study of T cells in tuberculosis. TCRdb keeps only in-frame clones here, not all; method: immunoSEQ multiplex PCR. The data show roughly 45,000 clones, roughly 94% seen once. Material for sequencing was PBMCs. The receptors were sampled from a donor aged 10 to 29 with latent tuberculosis or without tuberculosis infection. Some clones in this sample may be carry-over from other donors' samples.

V is TRBV10-3 and J is TRBJ1-2; TRBD1 agrees at 7 bases. V shed 10 bases and J 4 bases; nucleotides not matched to a gene: 18. In germline, CDR1 is ENHRY, CDR2 SYGVKD. The CDR3 contains 16 residues. The CDR3, as DNA: TGTGCCAGCCTGTCCCGGACAGGTAAGTATGGCTATGGCTACACCTTC. Translation: CASLSRTGKYGYGYTF.

The chain joins TRBV2 to TRBJ2-1; D is perhaps TRBD1 (6 bases). The CDR3 loop spans 14 amino acids. V was shortened by 6 bases and J by 5 bases, with 14 bases between the two germline ends. Germline loops: CDR1 SNHLY, CDR2 FYNNEI. The CDR3: CASRLGQFNNEQFF. CDR3 coding DNA: TGTGCCAGCAGATTAGGACAGTTTAACAATGAGCAGTTCTTC.

The chain recombines TRBV7-2 with TRBJ2-4; 8 bases agree with TRBD1. Germline V gene sequence: CDR1 SGHTA, CDR2 FQGNSA. The CDR3 spans 17 residues. With V trimmed by 4 bases and J by 1 base, 9 bases remained unmatched. This CDR3 reads CASSSYRGRDAKNIQYF. Here the CDR3 DNA reads TGTGCCAGCAGCTCGTACAGGGGGAGAGATGCCAAAAACATTCAGTACTTC.

This clone was counted once. The rearrangement joins TRBV7-2 to TRBJ2-7; D remains unclear. The V gene lost 4 bases and the J gene lost 3 bases, with 16 bases spanning the gap. The CDR3 is 15 residues long. Germline CDR1 is SGHTA and CDR2 is FQGNSA. CDR3 sequence (DNA): TGTGCCAGCAGCTCCACGGGTCCCTACGGCTACGAGCAGTACTTC. This translates into CASSSTGPYGYEQYF.

The rearrangement joins TRBV11-1 to TRBJ2-5; 9 nucleotides line up with TRBD1. Germline-derived CDR1 and CDR2 are SGHAT and FQDESV (reference sequence). CDR3 size: 15 residues. Losses at the gene ends were 1 base for V and 4 bases for J; bases not matched to a gene: 4. The CDR3 region is CASSLGGQGGETQYF. CDR3 coding DNA: TGTGCCAGCAGCTTAGGGGGACAGGGAGGAGAGACCCAGTACTTC.

V is TRBV15 and J is TRBJ2-3, with D maybe TRBD2 (5 bases). Trimming pared 0 bases from V and 0 bases from J, leaving 7 bases between. CDR3 length: 15 amino acids. Germline assignment: CDR1 LNHNV and CDR2 YYDKDF (reference sequence). The CDR3 spells CATSRDAGSTDTQYF. CDR3 nucleotide sequence: TGTGCCACCAGCAGAGATGCGGGTAGCACAGATACGCAGTATTTT. Combining the CDR3 with reference TRBV15 and TRBJ2-3 gives the whole variable domain DAMVIQNPRYQVTQFGKPVTLSCSQTLNHNVMYWYQQKSSQAPKLLFHYYDKDFNNEADTPDNFQSRRPNTSFCFLDIRSPGLGDTAMYLCATSRDAGSTDTQYFGPGTRLTVL.

The gene calls are TRBV29-1 and TRBJ2-5, with a tentative D call TRBD1 (5 bases). V was trimmed by 7 bases and J by 2 bases, leaving 8 bases between them. CDR3 size: 11 residues. Germline CDR1 is SQVTM and CDR2 is ANQGSEA. CDR3: CSAQEQETQYF. The DNA for the CDR3 is TGCAGCGCACAGGAGCAAGAGACCCAGTACTTC.

V and J are TRBV10-3 and TRBJ2-2, with TRBD2 matching 10 bases. CDR1 and CDR2 (germline): ENHRY, SYGVKD. The CDR3 length is 17 residues. V shed 2 bases and J 4 bases; nucleotides not matched to a gene: 7. The CDR3 loop reads CAISEGTLAGLTGELFF. CDR3 DNA: TGTGCCATCAGTGAGGGGACACTAGCGGGACTCACCGGGGAGCTGTTTTTT.

The chain has TRBV4-2 and TRBJ1-5; 11 positions agree with TRBD1. The CDR3 loop spans 17 amino acids. In germline, CDR1 is LGHNA, CDR2 YNFKEQ. V lost 5 bases to trimming and J lost 0 bases; unmatched junction nucleotides: 6. CDR3 in DNA: TGTGCCAGCAGCACCCGGGACAGGGGGTTTAGCAATCAGCCCCAGCATTTT. This sequence encodes CASSTRDRGFSNQPQHF.

V and J are TRBV4-3 and TRBJ2-1; 11 positions match TRBD2. The junction had 4 bases not matched to a gene; V was cut back by 1 base and J by 2 bases. The CDR3 loop spans 17 amino acids. Germline-derived CDR1 and CDR2 are LGHNA and YSLEER. The CDR3 loop reads CASSQVPGLAAYNEQFF. As DNA, the CDR3 is TGCGCCAGCAGCCAAGTCCCGGGACTAGCGGCCTACAATGAGCAGTTCTTC.

The chain couples TRBV28 to TRBJ2-3, with D perhaps matching TRBD2 (6 bases). CDR1 and CDR2 (germline): MDHEN, SYDVKM. This CDR3 region has 16 residues. Trimming took 3 bases from V and 2 from J, leaving 15 bases between them. The CDR3 region is CASSLRGRRVTDTQYF. The CDR3 nucleotides read TGTGCCAGCAGTTTGAGAGGGAGGCGGGTCACAGATACGCAGTATTTT.

This sequence joins TRBV11-2 and TRBJ2-2, with a tentative D call TRBD2 (5 bases). The ends were cut back, 5 bases at V and 7 bases at J, with 17 bases in the middle. Per germline, CDR1 SGHAT and CDR2 FQNNGV. The CDR3 loop spans 15 amino acids. The CDR3 DNA reads TGTGCCAGCAGCCTTACTCTATCCGGGGTCGGGGAGCTGTTTTTT. Encoded protein: CASSLTLSGVGELFF. Together with reference TRBV11-2 and TRBJ2-2, the CDR3 gives the full variable domain: EAGVAQSPRYKIIEKRQSVAFWCNPISGHATLYWYQQILGQGPKLLIQFQNNGVVDDSQLPKDRFSAERLKGVDSTLKIQPAKLEDSAVYLCASSLTLSGVGELFFGEGSRLTVL.

The gene calls are TRBV30 and TRBJ2-1; 9 positions agree with TRBD1. Trimming cost V 5 bases and J 8 bases; bases outside gene matches: 10. Per the germline V gene, CDR1 is GTSNPN and CDR2 is SVGIG (reference sequence). The CDR3 covers 14 residues. The CDR3 spells CAWSTGTGSDEQFF. CDR3 in DNA: TGTGCCTGGTCAACCGGGACAGGGAGCGATGAGCAGTTCTTC.

This clone was detected a few times. The chain uses TRBV7-8 and TRBJ2-7; no firm D call. The CDR3 runs to 12 residues. V gave up 5 bases and J gave up 0 bases, with 5 bases separating them. Germline values: CDR1 SGHVS, CDR2 FQNEAQ. In DNA form, the CDR3 reads TGTGCCAGCAGCCTAAGCTCCTACGAGCAGTACTTC. Translation gives CASSLSSYEQYF.

The chain links TRBV6-6 to TRBJ2-2; no clear D gene. Germline CDR1 and CDR2: MNHNY and SVGAGI (reference sequence). Trimming took off 8 bases at V and 7 bases at J, with 17 bases between the two ends. This CDR3 comprises 14 residues. CDR3 in amino acids: CASSRGELYGELFF. For the CDR3, the DNA is TGTGCCAGCTCCAGAGGCGAACTTTACGGGGAGCTGTTTTTT.

The chain uses TRBV5-6 and TRBJ1-1; 10 bases match TRBD1. CDR1 is SGHDT and CDR2 is YYEEEE in the germline V gene. The V segment lost 4 bases and the J segment 5 bases; nucleotides outside the gene matches: 5. This CDR3 spans 14 amino acids. The CDR3 sequence: CASSPDRGRTEAFF. In nucleotides, the CDR3 is TGTGCCAGCAGCCCCGACAGGGGGCGGACTGAAGCTTTCTTT.

The rearrangement joins TRBV28 to TRBJ2-1, with D hard to call. The V end was cut by 9 bases, the J end by 1 base, with 19 bases between. This CDR3 has 16 amino acids. Germline lookup yields CDR1 MDHEN and CDR2 SYDVKM. As DNA, the CDR3 is TGTGCCAGTATCACCAACCGGAGAAGATCCTACAATGAGCAGTTCTTC. Its translation: CASITNRRRSYNEQFF.